The 18 T cell receptor beta chains below come from one sample, sequenced in a study of T cells expressing NK-cell markers (dated by TCRdb to 2020 to 2021). Receptor libraries were prepared by 5' RACE. Sequencing took place on an Illumina HiSeq 2000. TCRdb reprocessed the reads, and each CDR3 protein sequence is entered once, without DNA. The table for this sample shows about 300,000 distinct CDR3 sequences. Around 4.2% of the sample rests with the top ten. The sample was blood T cells: a sorted CD56 or NKG2C T cell subset, CD4+ or CD8+ T cells, or bulk PBMC T cells (not recorded which). These receptors were taken from a woman aged 18-70 years in good health.

The V gene is TRBV29-1, the J gene TRBJ1-4; TCRdb picks TRBD1, but there is no DNA to check that call. Germline V gives CDR1 SQVTM, CDR2 ANQGSEA. The CDR3 spans 13 residues. CDR3 amino acids: CSVTDRGDEKLFF.

This CDR3 reads CASSQDGTGGTDTQYF. The V and J genes are TRBV4-3 and TRBJ2-3; the TRBD1 assignment by TCRdb is unverifiable without DNA. Per the germline V gene, CDR1 is LGHNA and CDR2 is YSLEER. The CDR3 is 16 residues long.

This chain uses TRBV12-3 or TRBV12-4 with TRBJ2-6; the TCRdb call, TRBD1, lacks DNA for checking. This CDR3 comprises 15 residues. CDR3 sequence reads: CASVLRVSGANVLTF.

This chain's CDR3 is CASSRGKNTGELFF. This chain connects TRBV4-3 to TRBJ2-2; the D call of TRBD1 rests on TCRdb alone, since no DNA is present to check it. The CDR3 extends over 14 amino acids. Germline V gene lookup returns CDR1 LGHNA and CDR2 YSLEER.

The J gene is TRBJ1-3, the V gene TRBV20-1; TCRdb's D gene call, TRBD1, goes unchecked for lack of DNA. The germline V gene has CDR1 DFQATT and CDR2 SNEGSKA (reference sequence). This CDR3 region has 14 residues. CDR3: CSAPGTGGGNTIYF.

The rearrangement links TRBV7-3 to TRBJ2-2; the TCRdb D gene call, TRBD1, has no DNA to confirm it. Per the germline V gene, CDR1 is SGHTA and CDR2 is FQGTGA. The CDR3 consists of 14 residues. CDR3 loop: CATEREPHVGELFF. Full variable domain (outside the CDR3, taken from reference TRBV7-3 and TRBJ2-2): GAGVSQTPSNKVTEKGKYVELRCDPISGHTALYWYRQSLGQGPEFLIYFQGTGAADDSGLPNDRFFAVRPEGSVSTLKIQRTERGDSAVYLCATEREPHVGELFFGEGSRLTVL.

The rearrangement links TRBV12-3 or TRBV12-4 to TRBJ1-5; checking the TCRdb D call of TRBD1 is not possible without DNA. CDR3 length: 15 amino acids. The CDR3 sequence is CASSRGWGAGQPQHF.

The chain couples TRBV10-3 to TRBJ1-1; the D call of TRBD1 rests on TCRdb alone, since no DNA is present to check it. The CDR3 sequence is 12 residues long. In germline, CDR1 is ENHRY, CDR2 SYGVKD. CDR3 sequence reads: CAIAGGASEAFF.

The chain recombines TRBV9 with TRBJ2-5; the TCRdb D gene call, TRBD2, has no DNA to confirm it. Germline CDR1 is SGDLS and CDR2 is YYNGEE. The CDR3 is 18 residues long. The chain's CDR3 is CASSVGPSGRSLRETQYF.

The chain's CDR3 is CASSAIGTGNTIYF. The chain has TRBV9 and TRBJ1-3; no DNA is available, so the TRBD1 call from TCRdb remains unchecked. Per the germline V gene, CDR1 is SGDLS and CDR2 is YYNGEE. The CDR3 runs 14 residues.

The chain employs TRBV4-3 and TRBJ2-3; TCRdb proposes TRBD2, but this gene call is untestable without DNA. CDR3 length equals 14 residues. The germline V gene has CDR1 LGHNA and CDR2 YSLEER. CDR3 protein: CASSQDQAGDTQYF.

This chain joins TRBV4-2 and TRBJ2-5; TCRdb's assignment of TRBD2 cannot be checked, as there is no DNA. The CDR3 has 16 amino acids. Germline-derived CDR1 and CDR2 are LGHNA and YNFKEQ. CDR3 in amino acids: CASSPVMGAGKETQYF.

The chain couples TRBV7-2 to TRBJ2-2; with no DNA, the TCRdb D assignment of TRBD1 cannot be verified. Germline V lookup: CDR1 SGHTA, CDR2 FQGNSA. The CDR3 runs 16 residues. CDR3 region: CASTLTGTRVTGELFF. Full variable domain (outside the CDR3, taken from reference TRBV7-2 and TRBJ2-2): GAGVSQSPSNKVTEKGKDVELRCDPISGHTALYWYRQSLGQGLEFLIYFQGNSAPDKSGLPSDRFSAERTGGSVSTLTIQRTQQEDSAVYLCASTLTGTRVTGELFFGEGSRLTVL.

V usage is TRBV20-1 and J usage is TRBJ2-7; TCRdb outputs TRBD1, but without DNA this stays unchecked. Germline V lookup: CDR1 DFQATT, CDR2 SNEGSKA (reference sequence). The CDR3 has 12 amino acids. This chain's CDR3 is CSALGQGYEQYF.

The V gene is TRBV18, the J gene TRBJ1-5. The germline V gene has CDR1 KGHSH and CDR2 LQKENI. The CDR3 sequence is 12 residues long. CDR3 protein: CASSPPDQPQHF.

The J gene is TRBJ1-1, the V gene TRBV7-2; no DNA is available, so the TRBD1 call from TCRdb remains unchecked. The CDR3 consists of 16 residues. Germline loops: CDR1 SGHTA, CDR2 FQGNSA. This CDR3 is CASSPLLGGLDTEAFF.

V is TRBV7-3 and J is TRBJ1-2; TCRdb's D gene call, TRBD1, goes unchecked for lack of DNA. This CDR3 is built from 15 residues. Germline V gene lookup returns CDR1 SGHTA and CDR2 FQGTGA. CDR3 in amino acids: CASSPTPGTNGGYTF.

The gene calls are TRBV12-3 or TRBV12-4 and TRBJ2-3; the TCRdb call, TRBD2, lacks DNA for checking. The CDR3 extends over 16 amino acids. The CDR3 sequence: CASSPTSGRRTDTQYF.